The present TCR beta chain was sequenced within a study of metastatic and nonmetastatic thyroid tumors. The overall study: Repertoires from malignant and benign thyroid patients were compared across blood and tumor or nodule tissue.

The CDR3 sequence is 14 residues long. V dropped 3 bases and J dropped 0 bases, with 9 bases sitting between them. Germline CDR1 is DFQATT and CDR2 is SNEGSKA (reference sequence). This clone was seen ten or more times. Its antigen is still unknown. No patient received treatment before thyroid surgery. Notes on the study in general: Reportedly, malignant thyroid tumors had significantly higher TCR beta diversity than benign nodules, in blood and tumor.

Source study methods: CDR3 differences across clinicopathological groups were used to build a distant-metastasis classifier for papillary thyroid cancer. TCRdb reanalyzed the PCR reads with MiXCR. The V and J calls were determined by TCRdb, not by the authors. The sample consists of about 33,000 clones, over 15% of them appearing once. This clonotype originated in a female donor with papillary thyroid cancer or a benign thyroid nodule (not recorded which). Some clones in this sample may be carry-over from other donors' samples. This chain joins TRBV20-1 and TRBJ1-5; no reliable D call. Sequencing was done on a sample of blood. The CDR3 here is CSARSTYSNQPQHF. The CDR3 nucleotides read TGCAGTGCTAGGTCAACTTATAGCAATCAGCCCCAGCATTTT.